This TCR beta chain was sequenced in a study of T cell changes during pregnancy in multiple sclerosis. This table comes from immunoSEQ multiplex PCR, and its TCRdb copy is limited to in-frame clones, with some not included. The table shows 50,000 to 65,000 clones, with over 80% occurring only once. CDR3 length equals 15 residues. Trimming removed 2 bases from V and 1 base from J; junction bases left unmatched: 1. Germline assignment: CDR1 ENHRY and CDR2 SYGVKD. The clonotype was recovered from a female donor with multiple sclerosis, enrolled in a pregnancy study. Sequenced here: CD4+ T cells from peripheral blood mononuclear cells, sampled in the first trimester of pregnancy. The chain is built from TRBV10-3 and TRBJ1-1; 10 nucleotides agree with TRBD1. CDR3 nucleotides: TGTGCCATCAGTGAGCGACAGGGGGCGAACACTGAAGCTTTCTTT. Translating gives CAISERQGANTEAFF.